A selection of T cell receptor beta chains follows, all from one sample in a study of OX40 agonist ivuxolimab in advanced cancers. The method was immunoSEQ multiplex PCR; TCRdb's version includes in-frame clones alone and lacks a portion of them. The sample lists around 67,000 clones, roughly 80% occurring once. Source: CD4+ or CD8+ T cells sorted from blood, taken in a trial of the OX40 agonist ivuxolimab. These receptors originate from an adult with an advanced solid tumor such as melanoma, head and neck, liver or kidney cancer. CDR3s include the opening cysteine and the closing phenylalanine or tryptophan. The D gene is left open where the match is weak. Clone size is given for some rows only: seen once, a few or many times, or a class if the clone is expanded.

d_gene: TRBD2
j_gene: TRBJ2-3
len: 14
abundance: .
v_gene: TRBV10-1
CDR3aa: CASSDGLGTDTQYF
CDR3nt: TGCGCCAGCAGCGACGGACTAGGCACAGATACGCAGTATTTT

d_gene: .
j_gene: TRBJ2-1
len: 15
abundance: .
v_gene: TRBV10-2
CDR3aa: CASTSGRGGMNEQFF
CDR3nt: TGCGCCAGCACCTCAGGCAGGGGAGGGATGAATGAGCAGTTCTTC

d_gene: .
j_gene: TRBJ2-7
len: 17
abundance: .
v_gene: TRBV2
CDR3aa: CASSFQAGSTAYYEQYF
CDR3nt: TGTGCCAGCAGTTTTCAAGCAGGTTCTACAGCTTACTACGAGCAGTACTTC

d_gene: .
j_gene: TRBJ2-5
len: 15
abundance: .
v_gene: TRBV7-2
CDR3aa: CASSLSPGSSETQYF
CDR3nt: TGTGCCAGCAGCCTGTCCCCCGGGAGTTCAGAGACCCAGTACTTC

d_gene: .
j_gene: TRBJ2-5
len: 14
abundance: .
v_gene: TRBV7-7
CDR3aa: CASSLSRVHETQYF
CDR3nt: TGTGCCAGCAGCTTGTCCAGGGTGCACGAGACCCAGTACTTC

d_gene: .
j_gene: TRBJ1-2
len: 13
abundance: once
v_gene: TRBV12-5
CDR3aa: CASGLSGSHGYTF
CDR3nt: TGTGCTAGTGGTTTGTCAGGCAGCCATGGCTACACCTTC

d_gene: .
j_gene: TRBJ1-5
len: 12
abundance: .
v_gene: TRBV2
CDR3aa: CASRRVNQPQHF
CDR3nt: TGTGCCAGCCGCCGAGTAAATCAGCCCCAGCATTTT

d_gene: .
j_gene: TRBJ1-1
len: 14
abundance: .
v_gene: TRBV5-1
CDR3aa: CASRRRDSITEAFF
CDR3nt: TGCGCCAGCAGACGCCGTGACTCGATCACTGAAGCTTTCTTT

d_gene: TRBD2
j_gene: TRBJ2-7
len: 15
abundance: once
v_gene: TRBV10-2
CDR3aa: CASSDFSGREHEQYF
CDR3nt: TGCGCCAGCAGTGACTTTAGCGGGAGAGAGCACGAGCAGTACTTC

d_gene: TRBD2
j_gene: TRBJ2-3
len: 17
abundance: .
v_gene: TRBV4-1
CDR3aa: CASSQELASGRTDTQYF
CDR3nt: TGCGCCAGCAGCCAAGAGTTGGCTAGCGGGAGAACAGATACGCAGTATTTT

d_gene: TRBD1
j_gene: TRBJ1-4
len: 15
abundance: .
v_gene: TRBV11-2
CDR3aa: CASSHGQGGNEKLFF
CDR3nt: TGTGCCAGCAGCCACGGACAGGGAGGGAACGAAAAACTGTTTTTT

d_gene: .
j_gene: TRBJ2-7
len: 14
abundance: .
v_gene: TRBV7-2
CDR3aa: CASSLGGWVNEQYF
CDR3nt: TGTGCCAGCAGCTTAGGGGGCTGGGTCAACGAGCAGTACTTC

d_gene: TRBD1
j_gene: TRBJ1-2
len: 14
abundance: .
v_gene: TRBV5-1
CDR3aa: CASSPDRGRGGYTF
CDR3nt: TGCGCCAGCAGCCCGGACAGGGGTCGGGGTGGCTACACCTTC

d_gene: TRBD1
j_gene: TRBJ1-2
len: 14
abundance: .
v_gene: TRBV4-1
CDR3aa: CASSPRTGSYGYTF
CDR3nt: TGCGCCAGCAGCCCCAGGACAGGAAGCTATGGCTACACCTTC

d_gene: .
j_gene: TRBJ1-2
len: 12
abundance: few
v_gene: TRBV6-6
CDR3aa: CASSYQGSGYTF
CDR3nt: TGTGCCAGCAGTTACCAGGGGTCTGGCTACACCTTC

d_gene: .
j_gene: TRBJ2-1
len: 14
abundance: .
v_gene: TRBV7-2
CDR3aa: CASSRGQTNNEQFF
CDR3nt: TGTGCCAGCAGCCGTGGACAGACTAATAATGAGCAGTTCTTC

d_gene: .
j_gene: TRBJ1-5
len: 17
abundance: .
v_gene: TRBV12-2
CDR3aa: CASRLGKRDRGNQPQHF
CDR3nt: TGTGCAAGTCGCTTAGGGAAAAGGGACAGGGGTAATCAGCCCCAGCATTTT

d_gene: TRBD1
j_gene: TRBJ1-5
len: 15
abundance: .
v_gene: TRBV5-6
CDR3aa: CASSQTGGAGQPQHF
CDR3nt: TGTGCCAGCAGCCAGACAGGGGGCGCGGGTCAGCCCCAGCATTTT

d_gene: .
j_gene: TRBJ2-5
len: 14
abundance: .
v_gene: TRBV11-3
CDR3aa: CASSRPGPGETQYF
CDR3nt: TGTGCCAGCAGCAGGCCTGGCCCCGGGGAGACCCAGTACTTC

d_gene: .
j_gene: TRBJ2-2
len: 16
abundance: .
v_gene: TRBV19
CDR3aa: CASSIRTGGGTGELFF
CDR3nt: TGTGCCAGTAGTATTCGAACAGGGGGAGGGACCGGGGAGCTGTTTTTT

d_gene: .
j_gene: TRBJ1-1
len: 16
abundance: .
v_gene: TRBV7-8
CDR3aa: CASSFFGRGSHTEAFF
CDR3nt: TGTGCCAGCAGCTTCTTTGGTCGAGGGTCCCACACTGAAGCTTTCTTT

d_gene: .
j_gene: TRBJ1-3
len: 15
abundance: .
v_gene: TRBV6-5
CDR3aa: CASSYGQGGGNTIYF
CDR3nt: TGTGCCAGCAGTTACGGGCAGGGAGGAGGAAACACCATATATTTT

d_gene: .
j_gene: TRBJ1-5
len: 12
abundance: once
v_gene: TRBV10-3
CDR3aa: CAISGFSQPQHF
CDR3nt: TGTGCCATCAGTGGATTTAGTCAGCCCCAGCATTTT

d_gene: .
j_gene: TRBJ1-1
len: 17
abundance: .
v_gene: TRBV23-1
CDR3aa: CASSQSGRRGWDTEAFF
CDR3nt: TGCGCCAGCAGTCAATCGGGAAGGAGGGGATGGGACACTGAAGCTTTCTTT

d_gene: .
j_gene: TRBJ1-2
len: 14
abundance: .
v_gene: TRBV15
CDR3aa: CATSRQTVEVGYTF
CDR3nt: TGTGCCACCAGCAGGCAGACAGTGGAGGTGGGCTACACCTTC

d_gene: .
j_gene: TRBJ1-2
len: 10
abundance: few
v_gene: TRBV29-1
CDR3aa: CSVRLSGYTF
CDR3nt: TGCAGCGTTCGTTTAAGTGGCTACACCTTC

d_gene: .
j_gene: TRBJ1-2
len: 14
abundance: .
v_gene: TRBV7-2
CDR3aa: CASSLSWEGYGYTF
CDR3nt: TGTGCCAGCAGCTTAAGTTGGGAAGGATATGGCTACACCTTC

d_gene: TRBD1
j_gene: TRBJ2-2
len: 14
abundance: .
v_gene: TRBV6-1
CDR3aa: CASRRTGITGELFF
CDR3nt: TGTGCCAGCAGGAGGACAGGGATTACCGGGGAGCTGTTTTTT

d_gene: TRBD2
j_gene: TRBJ2-1
len: 16
abundance: .
v_gene: TRBV5-1
CDR3aa: CASSFRGLAGNNEQFF
CDR3nt: TGCGCCAGCAGCTTCCGCGGGCTAGCGGGTAACAATGAGCAGTTCTTC

d_gene: .
j_gene: TRBJ2-1
len: 12
abundance: once
v_gene: TRBV5-1
CDR3aa: CASSLTLKEQFF
CDR3nt: TGCGCCAGCAGCTTGACGCTTAAGGAGCAGTTCTTC

d_gene: .
j_gene: TRBJ1-2
len: 14
abundance: .
v_gene: TRBV19
CDR3aa: CASSIGRDRYGYTF
CDR3nt: TGTGCCAGTAGTATAGGGCGGGACCGCTATGGCTACACCTTC

d_gene: TRBD2
j_gene: TRBJ2-1
len: 14
abundance: .
v_gene: TRBV15
CDR3aa: CATSRVAGGDEQFF
CDR3nt: TGTGCCACCAGCAGAGTGGCGGGAGGGGATGAGCAGTTCTTC

d_gene: .
j_gene: TRBJ1-1
len: 14
abundance: .
v_gene: TRBV2
CDR3aa: CASSEGRADTEAFF
CDR3nt: TGTGCCAGCAGTGAAGGGAGGGCGGACACTGAAGCTTTCTTT

d_gene: .
j_gene: TRBJ1-5
len: 12
abundance: few
v_gene: TRBV28
CDR3aa: CASSFIVQPQHF
CDR3nt: TGTGCCAGCAGTTTTATCGTACAGCCCCAGCATTTT

d_gene: TRBD2
j_gene: TRBJ2-5
len: 17
abundance: .
v_gene: TRBV19
CDR3aa: CASSIAGSGSLQETQYF
CDR3nt: TGTGCCAGTAGTATAGCTGGTAGCGGGAGCCTCCAAGAGACCCAGTACTTC

d_gene: .
j_gene: TRBJ2-1
len: 15
abundance: .
v_gene: TRBV5-1
CDR3aa: CASSLSLQSYNEQFF
CDR3nt: TGCGCCAGCAGCTTGTCCCTCCAGTCCTACAATGAGCAGTTCTTC

d_gene: .
j_gene: TRBJ1-2
len: 15
abundance: .
v_gene: TRBV5-1
CDR3aa: CASSLGTGLTYGYTF
CDR3nt: TGCGCCAGCAGCTTGGGTACGGGGCTTACCTATGGCTACACCTTC

d_gene: .
j_gene: TRBJ2-7
len: 12
abundance: few
v_gene: TRBV29-1
CDR3aa: CSVAASPYEQYF
CDR3nt: TGCAGCGTTGCGGCTAGTCCCTACGAGCAGTACTTC

d_gene: TRBD1
j_gene: TRBJ1-4
len: 15
abundance: .
v_gene: TRBV9
CDR3aa: CASSPAGQGNEKLFF
CDR3nt: TGTGCCAGCAGCCCGGCGGGACAGGGGAATGAAAAACTGTTTTTT

d_gene: .
j_gene: TRBJ2-2
len: 15
abundance: .
v_gene: TRBV30
CDR3aa: CAWPLGGDNTGELFF
CDR3nt: TGTGCCTGGCCCCTTGGAGGGGATAACACCGGGGAGCTGTTTTTT

d_gene: .
j_gene: TRBJ1-5
len: 13
abundance: few
v_gene: TRBV30
CDR3aa: CAWSFSGDQPQHF
CDR3nt: TGTGCCTGGAGTTTTAGCGGAGATCAGCCCCAGCATTTT

d_gene: .
j_gene: TRBJ1-6
len: 13
abundance: few
v_gene: TRBV10-2
CDR3aa: CASVALWDSPLHF
CDR3nt: TGCGCCAGCGTGGCTCTTTGGGATTCACCCCTCCACTTT

d_gene: .
j_gene: TRBJ1-1
len: 15
abundance: .
v_gene: TRBV25-1
CDR3aa: CASSPKGQGPTEAFF
CDR3nt: TGTGCCAGCAGTCCAAAAGGCCAGGGCCCGACTGAAGCTTTCTTT

d_gene: TRBD1
j_gene: TRBJ1-1
len: 18
abundance: .
v_gene: TRBV4-2
CDR3aa: CASSQITGGTGQNTEAFF
CDR3nt: TGTGCCAGCAGCCAAATCACCGGGGGGACAGGACAGAACACTGAAGCTTTCTTT

d_gene: .
j_gene: TRBJ1-2
len: 15
abundance: once
v_gene: TRBV19
CDR3aa: CASSFQSLSGYGYTF
CDR3nt: TGTGCCAGTAGTTTCCAATCCCTAAGCGGTTATGGCTACACCTTC

d_gene: .
j_gene: TRBJ1-5
len: 15
abundance: .
v_gene: TRBV6-5
CDR3aa: CASSYNSGGNQPQHF
CDR3nt: TGTGCCAGCAGTTACAATTCGGGGGGCAATCAGCCCCAGCATTTT

d_gene: .
j_gene: TRBJ1-5
len: 15
abundance: .
v_gene: TRBV28
CDR3aa: CASSSALGGGQPQHF
CDR3nt: TGTGCCAGCAGTTCCGCCTTGGGGGGGGGTCAGCCCCAGCATTTT

d_gene: .
j_gene: TRBJ2-7
len: 14
abundance: .
v_gene: TRBV4-1
CDR3aa: CASSQEGMLHEQYF
CDR3nt: TGCGCCAGCAGCCAAGAAGGGATGCTTCACGAGCAGTACTTC

d_gene: TRBD1
j_gene: TRBJ1-1
len: 15
abundance: .
v_gene: TRBV25-1
CDR3aa: CASNSLGQGNTEAFF
CDR3nt: TGTGCCAGCAATTCCCTGGGACAGGGGAACACTGAAGCTTTCTTT

d_gene: TRBD2
j_gene: TRBJ2-3
len: 16
abundance: .
v_gene: TRBV9
CDR3aa: CASSVSSLAGADTQYF
CDR3nt: TGTGCCAGCAGCGTATCGTCGCTAGCGGGGGCAGATACGCAGTATTTT

d_gene: .
j_gene: TRBJ2-7
len: 14
abundance: few
v_gene: TRBV7-2
CDR3aa: CASSLAGVGYEQYF
CDR3nt: TGTGCCAGCAGCTTAGCGGGGGTAGGCTACGAGCAGTACTTC

d_gene: .
j_gene: TRBJ2-3
len: 14
abundance: .
v_gene: TRBV29-1
CDR3aa: CSVEGGKGADTQYF
CDR3nt: TGCAGCGTTGAGGGCGGGAAGGGGGCAGATACGCAGTATTTT

d_gene: .
j_gene: TRBJ1-4
len: 13
abundance: .
v_gene: TRBV19
CDR3aa: CASKAGTNEKLFF
CDR3nt: TGTGCCAGTAAGGCGGGGACTAATGAAAAACTGTTTTTT

d_gene: .
j_gene: TRBJ2-5
len: 15
abundance: .
v_gene: TRBV9
CDR3aa: CASSVESGAFKTQYF
CDR3nt: TGTGCCAGCAGCGTAGAATCCGGGGCTTTTAAGACCCAGTACTTC

d_gene: .
j_gene: TRBJ1-1
len: 12
abundance: .
v_gene: TRBV15
CDR3aa: CATRGPNTEAFF
CDR3nt: TGTGCCACCCGAGGGCCCAACACTGAAGCTTTCTTT